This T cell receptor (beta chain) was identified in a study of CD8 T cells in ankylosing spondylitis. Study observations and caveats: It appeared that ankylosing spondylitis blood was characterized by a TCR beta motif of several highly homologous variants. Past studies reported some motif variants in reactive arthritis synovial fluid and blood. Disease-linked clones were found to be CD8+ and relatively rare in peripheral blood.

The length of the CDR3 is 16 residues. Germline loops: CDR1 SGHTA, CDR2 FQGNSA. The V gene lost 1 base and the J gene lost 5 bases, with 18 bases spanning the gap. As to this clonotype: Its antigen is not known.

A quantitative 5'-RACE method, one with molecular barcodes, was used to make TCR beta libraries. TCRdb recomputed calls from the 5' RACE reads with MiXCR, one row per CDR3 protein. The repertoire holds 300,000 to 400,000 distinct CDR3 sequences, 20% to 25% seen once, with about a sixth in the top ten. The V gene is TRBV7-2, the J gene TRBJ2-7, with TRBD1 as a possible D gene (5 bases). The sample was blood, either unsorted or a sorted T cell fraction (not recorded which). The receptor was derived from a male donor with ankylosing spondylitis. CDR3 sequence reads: CASSLGPGRVMDEQYF. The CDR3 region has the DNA TGTGCCAGCAGCTTAGGCCCCGGCAGGGTAATGGACGAGCAGTACTTC. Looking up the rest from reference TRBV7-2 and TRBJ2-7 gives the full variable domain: GAGVSQSPSNKVTEKGKDVELRCDPISGHTALYWYRQSLGQGLEFLIYFQGNSAPDKSGLPSDRFSAERTGGSVSTLTIQRTQQEDSAVYLCASSLGPGRVMDEQYFGPGTRLTVT.